These T cell receptor beta chains were read from a single sample in a study of T-cell reconstitution after alpha-beta-depleted transplantation in children. TCRdb called the PCR reads again in MiXCR, with one record for every CDR3 protein. The sample includes approximately 85,000 distinct CDR3 sequences, around an eighth of them seen just once. Material: PBMCs, mostly from graft donor cells, obtained 180 days after TCRalphabeta/CD19-depleted stem cell transplant. The receptors here all came from a male patient between 2 and 15 years old who had a stem cell transplant for acute lymphoblastic leukemia, so the T cells may come from the graft donor. The CDR3 runs from the conserved cysteine through the conserved F or W. D genes are given only for firm matches. Size tells how often a clone was seen (once, few, many) or the class of an expanded clone, and some rows leave it out.

v_gene	abundance	d_gene	j_gene	CDR3aa	CDR3nt
TRBV12-3/TRBV12-4	.	.	TRBJ2-7	CASSLEVGYEQYF	TGTGCCAGCAGTCTGGAAGTGGGGTACGAGCAGTACTTC
TRBV7-9	.	.	TRBJ2-2	CASSFNWGRSGELFF	TGTGCCAGCAGCTTTAACTGGGGGCGCTCCGGGGAGCTGTTTTTT
TRBV9	few	.	TRBJ2-3	CASSVEQSGPQYF	TGTGCCAGCAGCGTAGAACAATCCGGGCCGCAGTATTTT
TRBV28	few	TRBD2	TRBJ2-1	CASSSRLVGGNHNEQFF	TGTGCCAGCAGTTCTCGTTTGGTGGGAGGGAACCACAATGAGCAGTTCTTC
TRBV10-3	few	TRBD1	TRBJ1-6	CAISEWGTGHSPLHF	TGTGCCATCAGTGAGTGGGGGACAGGGCATTCACCCCTCCACTTT
TRBV10-3	many	.	TRBJ1-2	CAISESGYGYTF	TGTGCCATCAGTGAATCGGGATATGGCTACACCTTC
TRBV27	few	.	TRBJ1-4	CASSPRGGRANEKLFF	TGTGCCAGCAGTCCGCGCGGGGGTAGGGCTAATGAAAAACTGTTTTTT
TRBV20-1	.	TRBD2	TRBJ2-7	CSASVDASGRREYEQYF	TGCAGTGCTAGTGTTGATGCTAGCGGGAGGCGGGAGTACGAGCAGTACTTC
TRBV5-6	.	.	TRBJ2-3	CASSWTRGTQYF	TGTGCCAGCAGCTGGACCCGGGGTACGCAGTATTTT
TRBV20-1	few	TRBD2	TRBJ2-3	CSARDLAGGGDTQYF	TGCAGTGCTAGAGATCTAGCGGGAGGGGGGGATACGCAGTATTTT
TRBV11-1	few	.	TRBJ2-5	CASSLAHLETQYF	TGTGCCAGCAGCTTAGCGCATTTGGAGACCCAGTACTTC
TRBV28	.	TRBD2	TRBJ2-3	CASSGSGGHGTQYF	TGTGCCAGCAGTGGGTCGGGAGGGCATGGTACGCAGTATTTT
TRBV5-1	.	.	TRBJ2-1	CASSQEGGRVSNEQFF	TGCGCCAGCAGCCAGGAGGGGGGGCGAGTAAGCAATGAGCAGTTCTTC
TRBV10-2	many	.	TRBJ1-2	CASRPEVGYYGYTF	TGCGCCAGCAGACCCGAAGTTGGCTACTATGGCTACACCTTC
TRBV6-2/TRBV6-3	many	.	TRBJ2-7	CASSPLTVSSYEQYF	TGTGCCAGCAGTCCCCTGACGGTCAGCTCCTACGAGCAGTACTTC
TRBV27	.	.	TRBJ2-1	CASSFSAPGFYNEQFF	TGTGCCAGCAGTTTCTCGGCGCCGGGATTCTACAATGAGCAGTTCTTC
TRBV7-7	.	.	TRBJ2-5	CASSGTGSETQYF	TGTGCCAGCAGCGGCACAGGGTCAGAGACCCAGTACTTC
TRBV6-1	few	.	TRBJ2-7	CASSSLPHNEGYF	TGTGCCAGCAGCAGCTTACCCCATAATGAAGGTTACTTC
TRBV7-2	few	.	TRBJ2-5	CASSPGWRLQETQYF	TGTGCCAGCAGCCCAGGGTGGAGACTCCAAGAGACCCAGTACTTC
TRBV20-1	.	.	TRBJ2-7	CSASGGSDEQYF	TGCAGTGCTAGCGGTGGTTCAGACGAGCAGTACTTC
TRBV7-2	.	TRBD1	TRBJ1-1	CASSIRTGTTEAFF	TGTGCCAGCAGCATAAGGACAGGGACCACTGAAGCTTTCTTT
TRBV7-8	.	.	TRBJ1-3	CASSPAGALGNTIYF	TGTGCCAGCAGCCCGGCCGGGGCCCTCGGAAACACCATATATTTT
TRBV6-5	.	.	TRBJ2-1	CASSYGILGNEQFF	TGTGCCAGCAGTTATGGAATTTTGGGCAATGAGCAGTTCTTC
TRBV18	few	.	TRBJ2-5	CASSHNAQVRETQYF	TGTGCCAGCTCTCACAACGCCCAGGTCAGAGAGACCCAGTACTTC
TRBV12-3/TRBV12-4	few	.	TRBJ1-5	CASSFPYGQPQHF	TGTGCCAGCAGTTTCCCGTATGGCCAGCCCCAGCATTTT
TRBV20-1	.	.	TRBJ2-5	CSARDGFQETQYF	TGCAGTGCCAGGGACGGCTTCCAAGAGACCCAGTACTTC
TRBV20-1	few	.	TRBJ2-7	CSARRPTTGLTDEQYF	TGCAGTGCTAGAAGACCCACAACAGGGCTGACGGACGAGCAGTACTTC
TRBV27	few	.	TRBJ2-5	CASSGGRARTQYF	TGTGCCAGCAGCGGGGGCAGGGCCAGGACCCAGTACTTC
TRBV6-5	few	.	TRBJ2-3	CASSYLRETGMYF	TGTGCCAGCAGTTACCTCAGAGAGACAGGCATGTATTTT